The 8 T cell receptor beta chains presented below share a single source sample, sequenced in a study of tumor-infiltrating lymphocytes in localized non-small cell lung cancer. TCRdb's copy holds only in-frame clones and misses some; the assay was immunoSEQ multiplex PCR. This sample carries about 7,500 clones, about 64% of them seen once, and the ten largest clones take 13%. The sample consisted of uninvolved lung tissue not adjacent to the tumor. Receptor source: a human donor with non-small cell lung cancer.

The V and J genes are TRBV7-9 and TRBJ2-5; perhaps D is TRBD1 or TRBD2 (5 bases each). The CDR3 runs 14 residues. With 1 base removed from V and 1 base from J, the gap between germline ends came to 7 bases. Per the germline V gene, CDR1 is SEHNR and CDR2 is FQNEAQ (reference sequence). CDR3 DNA sequence: TGTGCCAGCAGCTTAGTTGGGACCCAAGAGACCCAGTACTTC. Its protein product is CASSLVGTQETQYF. The full variable domain, its missing parts supplied by reference TRBV7-9 and TRBJ2-5, is DTGVSQNPRHKITKRGQNVTFRCDPISEHNRLYWYRQTLGQGPEFLTYFQNEAQLEKSRLLSDRFSAERPKGSFSTLEIQRTEQGDSAMYLCASSLVGTQETQYFGPGTRLLVL.

V usage is TRBV2 and J usage is TRBJ2-1; 10 bases are a match to TRBD2. The ends lost 7 bases at V and 13 bases at J; junction bases unmatched: 13. Germline V gene data show CDR1 as SNHLY and CDR2 as FYNNEI. CDR3 length: 14 amino acids. CDR3 amino acids: CASNGLAGASVQFF. DNA for the CDR3: TGTGCCAGCAACGGTCTAGCGGGGGCTTCTGTCCAGTTCTTC.

The V call is TRBV18, the J call TRBJ2-1; D perhaps matches TRBD1 (6 bases). The CDR3 runs 15 residues. V shed 2 bases and J shed 2 bases, with 10 bases lying between them. Germline lookup yields CDR1 KGHSH and CDR2 LQKENI. CDR3 protein: CASSPNEGAYNEQFF. The CDR3 DNA reads as TGTGCCAGCTCACCAAACGAGGGGGCCTACAATGAGCAGTTCTTC.

The chain is built from TRBV30 and TRBJ1-5; a possible D gene is TRBD1 (5 bases). Germline V lookup: CDR1 GTSNPN, CDR2 SVGIG (reference sequence). Deletions cut 0 bases from V and 7 bases from J, with 13 bases between. The CDR3 spans 14 residues. DNA of the CDR3: TGTGCCTGGAGTGTACCCAGGGATTTCCAGCCCCAGCATTTT. This encodes CAWSVPRDFQPQHF.

The J gene is TRBJ2-2, the V gene TRBV27; D gene unclear. The germline V gene has CDR1 MNHEY and CDR2 SMNVEV (reference sequence). The CDR3 contains 16 residues. V was trimmed by 3 bases and J by 0 bases, leaving 11 bases between them. The CDR3 sequence is CASSLLGRTNTGELFF. DNA for the CDR3: TGTGCCAGCAGTTTGTTGGGTAGGACGAACACCGGGGAGCTGTTTTTT.

V usage is TRBV5-1 and J usage is TRBJ2-5; 9 nucleotides agree with TRBD2. V shed 1 base and J 5 bases; nucleotides not matched to a gene: 6. Germline V gene data show CDR1 as SGHRS and CDR2 as YFSETQ. The CDR3 totals 15 residues. The CDR3: CASSLIAGDRETQYF. In nucleotides, the CDR3 is TGCGCCAGCAGCTTGATAGCGGGGGATCGGGAGACCCAGTACTTC.

The J gene is TRBJ1-5, the V gene TRBV6-6, with TRBD1 matching 8 bases. V dropped 9 bases and J dropped 4; count of bases not matched to a gene: 14. There are 16 residues in the CDR3. Germline V CDR1 and CDR2: MNHNY, SVGAGI (reference sequence). CDR3 region: CASFGQGFLGNQPQHF. The CDR3 DNA sequence: TGTGCCAGTTTCGGACAGGGATTCTTGGGGAATCAGCCCCAGCATTTT.

Of note for this clone: Other DNA variants within this sample encode the same CDR3. This chain uses TRBV6-5 with TRBJ1-4; D perhaps matches TRBD1 (5 bases). V was clipped by 6 bases and J by 0 bases, with 8 bases between them. Germline V lookup: CDR1 MNHEY, CDR2 SVGAGI. The CDR3 has 14 residues. CDR3: CASRDSATNEKLFF. In DNA, the CDR3 is TGTGCCAGCAGAGACAGCGCAACTAATGAAAAACTGTTTTTT.